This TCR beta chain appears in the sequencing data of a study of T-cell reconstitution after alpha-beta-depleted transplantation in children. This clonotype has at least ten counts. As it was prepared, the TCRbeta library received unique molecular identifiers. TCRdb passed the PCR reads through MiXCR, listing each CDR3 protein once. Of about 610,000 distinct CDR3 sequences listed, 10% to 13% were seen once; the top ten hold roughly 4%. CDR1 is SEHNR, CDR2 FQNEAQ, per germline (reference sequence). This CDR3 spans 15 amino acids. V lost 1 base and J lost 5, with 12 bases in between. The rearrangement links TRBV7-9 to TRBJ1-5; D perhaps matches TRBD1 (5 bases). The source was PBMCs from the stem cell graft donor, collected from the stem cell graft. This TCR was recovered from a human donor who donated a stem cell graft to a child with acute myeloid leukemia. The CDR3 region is CASSLDRTRDQPQHF. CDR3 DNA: TGTGCCAGCAGCTTAGACCGGACCAGGGATCAGCCCCAGCATTTT.